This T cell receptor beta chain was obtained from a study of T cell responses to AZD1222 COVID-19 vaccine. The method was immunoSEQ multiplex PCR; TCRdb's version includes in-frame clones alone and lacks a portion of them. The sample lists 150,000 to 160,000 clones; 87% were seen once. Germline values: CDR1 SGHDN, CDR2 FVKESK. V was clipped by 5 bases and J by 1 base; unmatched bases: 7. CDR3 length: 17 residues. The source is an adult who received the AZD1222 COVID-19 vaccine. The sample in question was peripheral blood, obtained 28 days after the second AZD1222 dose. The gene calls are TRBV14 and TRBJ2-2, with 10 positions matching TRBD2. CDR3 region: CASSAKRLAGNTGELFF. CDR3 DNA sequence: TGTGCCAGCAGCGCAAAACGACTAGCGGGGAACACCGGGGAGCTGTTTTTT.